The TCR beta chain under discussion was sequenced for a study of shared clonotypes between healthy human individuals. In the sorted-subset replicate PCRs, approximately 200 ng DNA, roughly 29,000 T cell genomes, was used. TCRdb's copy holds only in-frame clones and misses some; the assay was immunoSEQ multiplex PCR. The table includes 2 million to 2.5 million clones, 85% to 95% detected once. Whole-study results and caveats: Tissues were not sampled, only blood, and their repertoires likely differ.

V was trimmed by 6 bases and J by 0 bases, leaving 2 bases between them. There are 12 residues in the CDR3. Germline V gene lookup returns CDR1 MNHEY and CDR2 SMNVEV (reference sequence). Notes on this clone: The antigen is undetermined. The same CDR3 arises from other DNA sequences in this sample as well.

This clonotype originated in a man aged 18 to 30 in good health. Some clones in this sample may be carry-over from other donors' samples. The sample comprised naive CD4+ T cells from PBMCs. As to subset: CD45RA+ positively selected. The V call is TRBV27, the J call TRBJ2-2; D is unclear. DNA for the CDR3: TGTGCCAGCAGGACGAACACCGGGGAGCTGTTTTTT. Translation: CASRTNTGELFF.